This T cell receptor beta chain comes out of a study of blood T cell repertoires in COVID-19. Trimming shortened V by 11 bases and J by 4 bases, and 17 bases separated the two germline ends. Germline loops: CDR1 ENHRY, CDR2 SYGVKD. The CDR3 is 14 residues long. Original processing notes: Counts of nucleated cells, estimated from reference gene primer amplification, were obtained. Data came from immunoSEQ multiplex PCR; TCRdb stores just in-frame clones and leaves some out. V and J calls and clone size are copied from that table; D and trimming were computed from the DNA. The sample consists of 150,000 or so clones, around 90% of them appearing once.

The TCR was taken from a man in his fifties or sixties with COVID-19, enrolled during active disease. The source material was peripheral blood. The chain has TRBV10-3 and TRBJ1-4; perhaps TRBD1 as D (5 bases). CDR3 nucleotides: TGTGCCGCGGGAGGGGTTGGCATTAATGAAAAACTGTTTTTT. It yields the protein CAAGGVGINEKLFF.